This T cell receptor (beta chain) was identified in a study of CD8+ T cells in alopecia areata. Study-wide findings and caveats: Scalp and blood retained many expanded lesional clones during tofacitinib. Tofacitinib significantly brought down scalp clonality and expanded CD8+ clones among top 100.

Comments on this clone: Its target is unknown.

Extraction and reverse transcription of RNA yielded cDNA as the sequencing template. Libraries were prepared by immunoSEQ multiplex PCR; TCRdb keeps only in-frame clonotypes and omits some of them. The data contain 200,000 to 250,000 clones, 50% to 70% of them singletons. V lost 5 bases and J 0 bases, leaving 10 bases between the germline ends. This CDR3 comprises 14 residues. Germline V lookup: CDR1 SGHTA, CDR2 FQGTGA. Treatment specified: oral pan-JAK inhibitor, 5-10 mg twice daily. In alopecia areata patients, both lesional scalp punch biopsies and peripheral blood were collected. Sequencing was performed on CD4+ T cells sorted from blood, taken at week 4, from a patient treated with tofacitinib. The TCR originated in a human donor with alopecia areata. The chain combines TRBV7-3 with TRBJ1-1; D remains ambiguous. The CDR3 loop is CASSREGLNTEAFF. CDR3 sequence (DNA): TGTGCCAGCAGCCGAGAGGGTTTGAACACTGAAGCTTTCTTT.